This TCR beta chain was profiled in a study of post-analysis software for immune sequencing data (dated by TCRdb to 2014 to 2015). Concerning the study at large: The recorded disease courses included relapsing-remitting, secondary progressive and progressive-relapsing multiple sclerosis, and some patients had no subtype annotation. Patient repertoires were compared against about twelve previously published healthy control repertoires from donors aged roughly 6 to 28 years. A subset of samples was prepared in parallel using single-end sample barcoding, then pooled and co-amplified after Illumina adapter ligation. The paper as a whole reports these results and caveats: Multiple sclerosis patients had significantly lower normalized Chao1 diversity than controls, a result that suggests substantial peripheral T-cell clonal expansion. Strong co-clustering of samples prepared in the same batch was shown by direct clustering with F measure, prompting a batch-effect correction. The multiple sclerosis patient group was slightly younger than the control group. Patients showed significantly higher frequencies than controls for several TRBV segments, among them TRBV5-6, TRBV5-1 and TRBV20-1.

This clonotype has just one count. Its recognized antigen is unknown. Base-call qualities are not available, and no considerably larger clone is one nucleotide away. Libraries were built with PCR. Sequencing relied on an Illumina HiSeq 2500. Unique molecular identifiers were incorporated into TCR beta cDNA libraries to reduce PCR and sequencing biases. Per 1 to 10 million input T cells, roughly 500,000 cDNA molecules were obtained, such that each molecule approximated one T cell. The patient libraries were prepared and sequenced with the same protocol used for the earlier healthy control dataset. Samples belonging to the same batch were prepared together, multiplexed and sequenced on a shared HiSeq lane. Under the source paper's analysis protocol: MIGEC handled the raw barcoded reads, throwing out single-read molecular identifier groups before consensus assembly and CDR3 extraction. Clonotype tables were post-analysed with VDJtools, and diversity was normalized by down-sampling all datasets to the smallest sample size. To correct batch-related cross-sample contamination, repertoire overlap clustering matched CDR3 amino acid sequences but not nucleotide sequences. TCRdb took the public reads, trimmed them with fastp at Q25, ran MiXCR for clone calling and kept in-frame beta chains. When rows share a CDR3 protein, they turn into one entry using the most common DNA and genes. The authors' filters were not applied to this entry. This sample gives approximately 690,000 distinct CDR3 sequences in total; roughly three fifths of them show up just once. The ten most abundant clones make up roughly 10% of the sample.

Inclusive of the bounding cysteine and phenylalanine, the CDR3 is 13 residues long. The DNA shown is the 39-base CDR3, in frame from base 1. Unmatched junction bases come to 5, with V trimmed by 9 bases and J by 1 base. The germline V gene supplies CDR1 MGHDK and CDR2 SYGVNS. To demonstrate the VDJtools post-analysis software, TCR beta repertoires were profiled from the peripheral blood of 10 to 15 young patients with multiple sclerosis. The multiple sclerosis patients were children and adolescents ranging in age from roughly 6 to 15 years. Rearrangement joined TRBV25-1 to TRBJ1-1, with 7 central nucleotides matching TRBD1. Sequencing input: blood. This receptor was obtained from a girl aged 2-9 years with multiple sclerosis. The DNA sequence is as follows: TGTGCCAGACTACAGGGGTGGAACACTGAAGCTTTCTTT. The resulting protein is CARLQGWNTEAFF.